This TCR beta chain was obtained from a study of T-cell memory formation after mild COVID-19. Notes on the study in general: Prior to infection, memory already included some responding clones, suggesting cross-reactive memory joined. Clones that contracted from day 15 to 85 had balanced CD4/CD8; later expanders were CD4+ biased. Most CD4+ clones that shrank were in CM and EM, while CD8+ ones turned up in EMRA.

As regards this clonotype: The antigen is unknown.

The CDR3 is 16 residues long. Per the germline V gene, CDR1 is SGHKS and CDR2 is YYEKEE (reference sequence). V lost 3 bases and J lost 0; bases outside the gene matches: 8. TCRdb called the 5' RACE reads again in MiXCR, with one record for every CDR3 protein. The sample includes hundreds of thousands of distinct CDR3 sequences, around 30% of them seen just once. The specimen sequenced was PBMCs or a T cell subset sorted from them (not recorded which). This clonotype was obtained from an adult woman who had mild COVID-19 (a few samples of this study predate the infection). Cell type and time point are not known. J is TRBJ1-1 and V is TRBV5-5, with TRBD1 matching over 7 bases. CDR3 bases: TGTGCCAGCAGCTCCAACCGGGACAGCGTGAACACTGAAGCTTTCTTT. It yields the protein CASSSNRDSVNTEAFF.